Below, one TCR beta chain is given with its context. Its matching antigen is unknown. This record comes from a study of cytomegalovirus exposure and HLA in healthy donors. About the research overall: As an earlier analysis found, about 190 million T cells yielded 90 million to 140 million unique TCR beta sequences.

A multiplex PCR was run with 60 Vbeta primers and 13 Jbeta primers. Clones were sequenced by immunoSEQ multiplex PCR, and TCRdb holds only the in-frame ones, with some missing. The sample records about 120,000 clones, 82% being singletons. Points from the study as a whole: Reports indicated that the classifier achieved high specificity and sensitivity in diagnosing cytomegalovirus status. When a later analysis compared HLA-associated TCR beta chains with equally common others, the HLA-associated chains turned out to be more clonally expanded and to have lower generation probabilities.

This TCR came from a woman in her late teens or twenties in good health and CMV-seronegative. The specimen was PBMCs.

CDR3 coding DNA: TGTGCCAGCTCGCCCACAGGGACGGATCAGCCCCAGCATTTT. It encodes CASSPTGTDQPQHF. This chain connects TRBV18 to TRBJ1-5; TRBD1 might be the D (6 bases). The CDR3 has 14 residues. Germline loops: CDR1 KGHSH, CDR2 LQKENI. The ends were cut back, 6 bases at V and 5 bases at J, with 14 bases in the middle.